Reported below is one T cell receptor (beta chain). Its matching antigen is unknown. Germline CDR1 is SGHTA and CDR2 is FQGTGA. The CDR3 spans 16 residues. V was clipped by 5 bases and J by 5 bases; unmatched bases: 7. The sample originates from a study of T cells in Graves' hyperthyroidism and ophthalmopathy. Study observations and caveats: Blood shared most expanded thyroid clonotypes above 0.001.

The TCR beta CDR3 regions underwent amplification using RNA transcripts as the source. During a first-round RT-PCR of the TCR CDR3, the HTBI primer set was used. TCRdb reprocessed the multiplex PCR reads via MiXCR and lists one record per CDR3 protein. The sample has about 540,000 distinct CDR3 sequences; 40% to 55% are singletons. Patients showing uncontrolled infection, other autoimmune disease, pregnancy or lactation were ineligible. Sequencing input: peripheral blood or thyroid tissue (not recorded which). This clonotype was sampled from a woman aged 18-29 years with Graves' hyperthyroidism. The chain joins TRBV7-3 to TRBJ2-5, with TRBD2 identical over 14 bases. CDR3 nucleotide sequence: TGTGCCAGCAGCGCCCCCGGGACTAGCGGGAGTGAGACCCAGTACTTC. Translating gives CASSAPGTSGSETQYF.